The entry that follows covers one T cell receptor beta chain sequence. TCR beta rearrangements were amplified from peripheral blood genomic DNA. These data originate in a study of T cell repertoires in aging, cancer and after chemotherapy. TRB rearrangements spanning V, D and J were amplified using mixed TRB-A/B primers. One entry per CDR3 protein, called by TCRdb with MiXCR from the multiplex PCR reads. The sample has fewer than 7,000 distinct CDR3 sequences; about 30% are singletons. Sequenced: blood. The TCR sequence derives from a human donor with a blood cancer.

This CDR3 is CASSPRRRTRTDTQYF. The CDR3 DNA reads as TGTGCCAGCAGCCCCCGCAGGCGCACTCGCACAGATACGCAGTATTTT. This chain uses TRBV5-4 with TRBJ2-3; D remains unclear. Between the trimmed V and J ends, which lost 4 bases and 1 base, there was a span of 16 bases. CDR3 size: 16 residues. CDR1 is SGHNT, CDR2 YYREEE, per germline (reference sequence).